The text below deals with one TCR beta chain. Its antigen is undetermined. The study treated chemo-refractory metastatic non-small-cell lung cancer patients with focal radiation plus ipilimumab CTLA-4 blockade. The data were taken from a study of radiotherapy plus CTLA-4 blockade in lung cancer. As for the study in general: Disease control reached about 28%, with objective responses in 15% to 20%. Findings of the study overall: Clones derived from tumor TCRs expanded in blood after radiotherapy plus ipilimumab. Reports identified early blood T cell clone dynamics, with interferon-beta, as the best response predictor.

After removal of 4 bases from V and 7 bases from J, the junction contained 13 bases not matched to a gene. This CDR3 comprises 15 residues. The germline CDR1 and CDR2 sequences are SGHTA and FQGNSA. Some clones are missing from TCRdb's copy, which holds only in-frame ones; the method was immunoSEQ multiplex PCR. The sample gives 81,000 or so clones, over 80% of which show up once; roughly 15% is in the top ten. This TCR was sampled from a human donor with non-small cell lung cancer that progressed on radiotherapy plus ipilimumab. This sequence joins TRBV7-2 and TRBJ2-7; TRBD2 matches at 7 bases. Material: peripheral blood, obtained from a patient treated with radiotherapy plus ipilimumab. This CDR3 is CASSSGAGDPTEQYF. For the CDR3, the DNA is TGTGCCAGCAGCTCCGGGGCGGGGGACCCTACGGAGCAGTACTTC.